This T cell receptor beta chain was observed in a study of CD8 T cells in Susac syndrome. About 0.5 to 1 ug RNA was reverse transcribed with random hexamers. The TCR beta CDR3 was amplified by immunoSEQ multiplex PCR across 54 Vbeta, 13 Jbeta. MiXCR, run by TCRdb on the immunoSEQ multiplex PCR reads, gives a single entry per CDR3 protein. The sample consists of about 300,000 distinct CDR3 sequences, about nine tenths of them appearing once. The CDR3 covers 14 residues. Germline-derived CDR1 and CDR2 are DFQATT and SNEGSKA (reference sequence). The V end was cut by 3 bases, the J end by 5 bases, with 17 bases between. CD8+ and CD4+ T cells from blood underwent TCR beta sequencing, which was carried out in a high-throughput format. Multiple sclerosis controls were treatment-naive patients with stable or active relapsing-remitting disease. Negative isolation yielded the CD8+ and CD4+ T cells, while FACS enriched the TEMRA cells.

This clonotype was obtained from a human donor with multiple sclerosis. The V and J genes are TRBV20-1 and TRBJ2-7; tentatively, D is TRBD1 or TRBD2 (5 bases each). Sequencing was carried out using CD8+ T cells from PBMCs. As DNA, the CDR3 is TGCAGTGCTAGTGGACCGAGGGGTCCGAACGAGCAGTACTTC. Translation gives CSASGPRGPNEQYF.